This T cell receptor beta chain originates from a study of Graves' ophthalmopathy and Graves' hyperthyroidism. This clonotype was picked up many times. RNA transcripts provided the template for amplifying TCR beta CDR3 regions. HTBI primers primed a first-round RT-PCR, and a second-round multiplex PCR followed. TCRdb reprocessed the multiplex PCR reads with MiXCR, giving one entry per CDR3 protein. The data show some 380,000 distinct CDR3 sequences, approximately 15% seen once. This CDR3 is 14 amino acids long. The V gene's germline CDR1 is MNHNS and CDR2 SASEGT. The V segment lost 7 bases and the J segment 1 base; nucleotides outside the gene matches: 3.

The sequencing sample was made of peripheral blood. This receptor was obtained from a young woman with stable Graves' hyperthyroidism. The J gene is TRBJ1-2, the V gene TRBV6-1; TRBD1 matches at 10 bases. CDR3 sequence (DNA): TGTGCCAGCAAGGGGACAGGGGTTAACTATGGCTACACCTTC. It codes for CASKGTGVNYGYTF.